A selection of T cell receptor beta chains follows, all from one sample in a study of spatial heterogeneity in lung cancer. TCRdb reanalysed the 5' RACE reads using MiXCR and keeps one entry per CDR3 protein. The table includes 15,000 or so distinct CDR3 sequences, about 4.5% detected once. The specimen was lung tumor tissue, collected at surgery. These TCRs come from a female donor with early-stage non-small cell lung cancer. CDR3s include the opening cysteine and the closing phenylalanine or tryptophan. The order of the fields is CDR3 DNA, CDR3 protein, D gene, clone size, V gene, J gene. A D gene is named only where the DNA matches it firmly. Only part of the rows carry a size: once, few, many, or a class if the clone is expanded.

cdr3_nt: TGCGCCAGCAGCCTGGGAGTAAACTATGGCTACACCTTC
cdr3_aa: CASSLGVNYGYTF
d_call: NA
clone_size: many
v_call: TRBV4-1
j_call: TRBJ1-2

cdr3_nt: TGCGCCAGCAGCCAAGGGTCCGGGCCCAATTCACCCCTCCACTTT
cdr3_aa: CASSQGSGPNSPLHF
d_call: NA
clone_size: NA
v_call: TRBV5-1
j_call: TRBJ1-6

cdr3_nt: TGTGCCAGCAGCTCCACAGGTTTAGGCACCGGGGAGCTGTTTTTT
cdr3_aa: CASSSTGLGTGELFF
d_call: NA
clone_size: medium-sized
v_call: TRBV7-6
j_call: TRBJ2-2

cdr3_nt: TGTGCCAGCAGCTGGGACATTAACTACGAGCAGTACTTC
cdr3_aa: CASSWDINYEQYF
d_call: NA
clone_size: few
v_call: TRBV11-3
j_call: TRBJ2-7

cdr3_nt: TGTGCCAGCTCACCACAAATTGAAGAAAAACTGTTTTTT
cdr3_aa: CASSPQIEEKLFF
d_call: NA
clone_size: many
v_call: TRBV18
j_call: TRBJ1-4

cdr3_nt: TGTGCCCGTGCCCGGCGGGGGGGCACAGATACGCAGTATTTT
cdr3_aa: CARARRGGTDTQYF
d_call: TRBD2
clone_size: few
v_call: TRBV30
j_call: TRBJ2-3

cdr3_nt: TGTGCCAGCAAGGACAAAGGGACAGCGTTCTCTAACTATGGCTACACCTTC
cdr3_aa: CASKDKGTAFSNYGYTF
d_call: TRBD1
clone_size: many
v_call: TRBV12-3/TRBV12-4
j_call: TRBJ1-2

cdr3_nt: TGCGCCAGCAGCTTGGTCCAGGGCCCAGATACGCAGTATTTT
cdr3_aa: CASSLVQGPDTQYF
d_call: NA
clone_size: many
v_call: TRBV5-1
j_call: TRBJ2-3

cdr3_nt: TGCAGCGTCCCGACTAGCACAGAGACCCAGTACTTC
cdr3_aa: CSVPTSTETQYF
d_call: TRBD2
clone_size: many
v_call: TRBV29-1
j_call: TRBJ2-5

cdr3_nt: TGTGCCAGCAGCAGAGACAACTCAAGGCAAGAGACCCAGTACTTC
cdr3_aa: CASSRDNSRQETQYF
d_call: NA
clone_size: many
v_call: TRBV9
j_call: TRBJ2-5

cdr3_nt: TGTGCCAGCAGCTTAGACGGCCAATACAATGAGCAGTTCTTC
cdr3_aa: CASSLDGQYNEQFF
d_call: NA
clone_size: NA
v_call: TRBV11-2
j_call: TRBJ2-1

cdr3_nt: TGTGCCAGCAGCTTAGCCGGACTAGTGACAGATACGCAGTATTTT
cdr3_aa: CASSLAGLVTDTQYF
d_call: TRBD2
clone_size: many
v_call: TRBV7-6
j_call: TRBJ2-3

cdr3_nt: TGTGCCTGGACGAAGGGCGGGGGGTTCGAGCAGTACTTC
cdr3_aa: CAWTKGGGFEQYF
d_call: TRBD2
clone_size: many
v_call: TRBV30
j_call: TRBJ2-7

cdr3_nt: TGTGCCAGCAGCAGTCCGGCAGGGGGCGCCATACAGTACTTC
cdr3_aa: CASSSPAGGAIQYF
d_call: TRBD1
clone_size: many
v_call: TRBV7-9
j_call: TRBJ2-7

cdr3_nt: TGTGCCACTGGGGAGCGGCAACACAATGAGCAGTTCTTC
cdr3_aa: CATGERQHNEQFF
d_call: NA
clone_size: many
v_call: TRBV15
j_call: TRBJ2-1

cdr3_nt: TGTGCCAGCAGCTTTCGGACAGGGACGCTTAACTATGGCTACACCTTC
cdr3_aa: CASSFRTGTLNYGYTF
d_call: TRBD1
clone_size: many
v_call: TRBV7-2
j_call: TRBJ1-2

cdr3_nt: TGTGCCAGCAGTTACGGTCCCGGGACAGGGACTGGGGCCAACGTCCTGACTTTC
cdr3_aa: CASSYGPGTGTGANVLTF
d_call: TRBD1
clone_size: many
v_call: TRBV6-5
j_call: TRBJ2-6

cdr3_nt: TGTGCCAGCAGTGTTAAGACGGGAGGGATTTCACCCCTCCACTTT
cdr3_aa: CASSVKTGGISPLHF
d_call: NA
clone_size: many
v_call: TRBV6-1
j_call: TRBJ1-6

cdr3_nt: TGTGCCAGCTCAAGGACAGGGGGCTCTTTGGGCTACACCTTC
cdr3_aa: CASSRTGGSLGYTF
d_call: TRBD1
clone_size: many
v_call: TRBV13
j_call: TRBJ1-2

cdr3_nt: TGCGCCAGCAGCTTGGTCTACACAGGGACCGGGGCCAACGTCCTGACTTTC
cdr3_aa: CASSLVYTGTGANVLTF
d_call: NA
clone_size: many
v_call: TRBV5-1
j_call: TRBJ2-6

cdr3_nt: TGTGCCAGCAGCCAAGGTTCTAATGAAAAACTGTTTTTT
cdr3_aa: CASSQGSNEKLFF
d_call: NA
clone_size: medium-sized
v_call: TRBV3-1
j_call: TRBJ1-4

cdr3_nt: TGTGCCAGCAGCTTTTCGACAGGCGTTGGGGAGACCCAGTACTTC
cdr3_aa: CASSFSTGVGETQYF
d_call: NA
clone_size: many
v_call: TRBV11-2
j_call: TRBJ2-5

cdr3_nt: TGCAGTGCAAGGACTACCCCTGGGGATACGCAGTATTTT
cdr3_aa: CSARTTPGDTQYF
d_call: NA
clone_size: many
v_call: TRBV20-1
j_call: TRBJ2-3

cdr3_nt: TGTGCCAGCAGTTCAGGGACATCTAGCACAGATACGCAGTATTTT
cdr3_aa: CASSSGTSSTDTQYF
d_call: NA
clone_size: many
v_call: TRBV6-6
j_call: TRBJ2-3